The 14 T cell receptor beta chains listed next were all sequenced from one sample in a study of shared clonotypes between healthy human individuals. Measured with immunoSEQ multiplex PCR; TCRdb has only the in-frame clones, and not every one. Counted here are about 450,000 clones, around 79% occurring once; the ten biggest clones make up approximately 12%. Sequenced: PBMCs. The receptors here all came from a woman between 40 and 55 years old in good health. Some clones in this sample may be carry-over from other donors' samples.

CDR3 sequence (DNA): TGTGCCAGCAGCTTAAGCTCAGCAAGCAATCAGCCCCAGCATTTT. Translated, it gives CASSLSSASNQPQHF. The chain recombines TRBV7-6 with TRBJ1-5; D ambiguous. This CDR3 spans 15 amino acids. Trimming removed 2 bases from V and 1 base from J, with 9 bases in between. The V gene's germline CDR1 is SGHVS and CDR2 FNYEAQ.

Concerning this clone: This likely reflects a read error, since a far larger clone is one base away. Other DNA sequences in the sample encode the same CDR3. V and J are TRBV6-1 and TRBJ1-5, with unresolved D. V gave up 1 base and J gave up 2 bases, with 0 bases separating them. The CDR3 runs 12 residues. Germline V gene sequence: CDR1 MNHNS, CDR2 SASEGT. CDR3 in DNA: TGTGCCAGCAGTGAAGGCAATCAGCCCCAGCATTTT. Protein product: CASSEGNQPQHF.

This clone was seen more than once but under ten times. V is TRBV5-1 and J is TRBJ2-5, with 8 positions matching TRBD2. Germline V gene sequence: CDR1 SGHRS, CDR2 YFSETQ. V shed 5 bases and J 5 bases; nucleotides not matched to a gene: 14. The CDR3 is 16 residues long. CDR3 in DNA: TGCGCCAGCAGTCGGACCGGGACTAGGGGGGTGGAGACCCAGTACTTC. It specifies CASSRTGTRGVETQYF.

The chain joins TRBV28 to TRBJ1-2; no firm D call. Germline values: CDR1 MDHEN, CDR2 SYDVKM. The V gene lost 3 bases and the J gene lost 1 base, with 12 bases spanning the gap. This CDR3 region has 15 residues. The DNA for the CDR3 is TGTGCCAGCAGTTTGGAGACACTTGATAACTATGGCTACACCTTC. Its translation is CASSLETLDNYGYTF.

The CDR3 here is CASSLRGMDYNEQFF. CDR3 bases: TGTGCCAGCAGCTTGCGCGGGATGGACTACAATGAGCAGTTCTTC. The V call is TRBV5-8, the J call TRBJ2-1; TRBD2 might be the D (6 bases). Germline V gene sequence: CDR1 SGHTS, CDR2 YDEGEE. The CDR3 covers 15 residues. With 1 base removed from V and 3 bases from J, the gap between germline ends came to 11 bases.

This chain joins TRBV7-2 and TRBJ2-1; D not certain. CDR1 SGHTA and CDR2 FQGNSA come from the germline V gene. This CDR3 region has 14 residues. V was shortened by 1 base and J by 9 bases, with 13 bases between the two germline ends. In DNA form, the CDR3 reads TGTGCCAGCAGCTTAGGGGCCGCTAGGTCTGAGCAGTTCTTC. Protein: CASSLGAARSEQFF.

The chain joins TRBV2 to TRBJ2-7, with TRBD1 matching over 8 bases. The CDR3 sequence is 15 residues long. Germline V gene data show CDR1 as SNHLY and CDR2 as FYNNEI. With V trimmed by 1 base and J by 6 bases, 8 bases remained unmatched. The CDR3 nucleotides are TGTGCCAGCAGTGAAGTTGCCAGGGGGCAGGGCGAGCAGTACTTC. It is translated as CASSEVARGQGEQYF.

A few counts support this clone. The genes are TRBV10-3 and TRBJ2-2; TRBD2 matches 12 bases. CDR1 and CDR2 (germline): ENHRY, SYGVKD. This CDR3 is built from 18 residues. V gave up 4 bases and J gave up 4 bases; unmatched junction bases: 10. This chain's CDR3 is CAISGRMTSGRTTGELFF. The CDR3 coding sequence is TGTGCCATCAGTGGCAGAATGACTAGCGGGAGAACCACCGGGGAGCTGTTTTTT.

This CDR3 reads CASSWTGGSGNTIYF. CDR3 DNA sequence: TGTGCCAGCAGCTGGACAGGGGGCTCTGGAAACACCATATATTTT. The chain uses TRBV11-2 and TRBJ1-3; 10 bases agree with TRBD1. V shed 4 bases, J shed 0 bases, and the junction held 0 bases outside the gene matches. Germline V gene lookup returns CDR1 SGHAT and CDR2 FQNNGV. This CDR3 region has 15 residues.

The gene calls are TRBV5-1 and TRBJ2-5; TRBD2 aligns across 8 bases. Looked up from germline, CDR1 is SGHRS and CDR2 is YFSETQ. With V trimmed by 0 bases and J by 5 bases, 9 bases remained unmatched. The CDR3 spans 16 residues. CDR3 nucleotides: TGCGCCAGCAGCTTGGATCGAGCGGGAGAGAAGGAGACCCAGTACTTC. Its translation is CASSLDRAGEKETQYF.

The chain uses TRBV9 and TRBJ1-2; unclear D gene. The CDR3 spans 14 residues. V was clipped by 4 bases and J by 7 bases, with 17 bases between them. In germline, CDR1 is SGDLS, CDR2 YYNGEE. CDR3 nucleotide sequence: TGTGCCAGCAGCCCACGGACGGTTTCGGGTGGCTACACCTTC. It codes for CASSPRTVSGGYTF.

V gene TRBV5-5 combines with J gene TRBJ1-2, with unresolved D. The CDR3 is made up of 15 amino acids. Trimming left V 0 bases short and J 4 bases short, with 13 bases between. CDR1 is SGHKS and CDR2 is YYEKEE in the germline V gene (reference sequence). The CDR3, as DNA: TGTGCCAGCAGCTTGGCGAATACTCAGACCTATGGCTACACCTTC. Protein product: CASSLANTQTYGYTF. The full variable domain, its missing parts supplied by reference TRBV5-5 and TRBJ1-2, is DAGVTQSPTHLIKTRGQQVTLRCSPISGHKSVSWYQQVLGQGPQFIFQYYEKEERGRGNFPDRFSARQFPNYSSELNVNALLLGDSALYLCASSLANTQTYGYTFGSGTRLTVV.

CDR3 bases: TGTGCCAGTCACTCCGGGGGGCCAAAATCCTACAATGAGCAGTTCTTC. As protein: CASHSGGPKSYNEQFF. The chain has TRBV28 and TRBJ2-1, with D perhaps TRBD2 (7 bases). Germline V CDR1 and CDR2: MDHEN, SYDVKM. V was cut by 9 bases and J by 1 base, with 19 bases left in between. This CDR3 has 16 amino acids.

This clone occurred many times. The chain uses TRBV27 and TRBJ1-2; 9 bases are a match to TRBD1. CDR3 length: 13 residues. Trimming removed 6 bases from V and 8 bases from J; junction bases left unmatched: 7. Germline CDR1 and CDR2: MNHEY and SMNVEV (reference sequence). DNA for the CDR3: TGTGCCAGCAGCCACGGGACAGGGAAAGGCTACACCTTC. Residues: CASSHGTGKGYTF.